The 10 T cell receptor beta chains below come from one sample, sequenced in a study of T cells after yellow fever vaccination. TCRdb analysed the 5' RACE reads with MiXCR anew, one entry per CDR3 protein. This sample yields about 340,000 distinct CDR3 sequences, of which around 12% are seen a single time; 3.2% belongs to the top ten. The sample was CD4+ T cells sorted from PBMCs, taken 15 days after the yellow fever booster vaccination. All receptors derive from a man younger than 35 who received the YFV17D yellow fever vaccine.

This chain links TRBV20-1 with TRBJ2-7, with TRBD1 identical over 9 bases. J was trimmed by 2 bases and V by 4 bases; bases with no gene match: 3. The CDR3 length is 13 residues. CDR1 DFQATT and CDR2 SNEGSKA come from the germline V gene (reference sequence). CDR3 in DNA: TGCAGTGCTACTGGGACAGGGACCTACGAGCAGTACTTC. Its translation: CSATGTGTYEQYF.

This clonotype was counted only a few times. The chain employs TRBV6-2 or TRBV6-3 and TRBJ2-7; a possible D gene is TRBD2 (5 bases). CDR1 MNHEY and CDR2 SVGEGT come from the germline V gene. The CDR3 is 16 residues long. Trimming took 6 bases from V and 2 from J, leaving 20 bases between them. CDR3 coding DNA: TGTGCCAGCAGCTCCCCCCGAGGGCGAATACCCTACGAGCAGTACGTC. Protein product: CASSSPRGRIPYEQYV.

The chain uses TRBV5-1 and TRBJ1-4; a possible D gene is TRBD1 (5 bases). The CDR3 runs 15 residues. Germline CDR1 reads SGHRS; CDR2 reads YFSETQ. V was shortened by 0 bases and J by 4 bases, with 10 bases between the two germline ends. The CDR3 protein is CASSLEGQDNEKLFF. CDR3 nucleotides: TGCGCCAGCAGCTTGGAGGGGCAGGATAATGAAAAACTGTTTTTT.

The chain carries TRBV19 and TRBJ1-6, with D perhaps TRBD1 (6 bases). CDR3 length: 13 residues. The germline V gene has CDR1 LNHDA and CDR2 SQIVND (reference sequence). The germline V and J ends were trimmed by 8 bases and 7 bases, with 12 bases remaining between them. CDR3 amino acids: CASRQANNSPLHF. The CDR3 DNA follows: TGTGCCAGTCGACAGGCTAACAATTCACCCCTCCACTTT. Combining the CDR3 with reference TRBV19 and TRBJ1-6 gives the whole variable domain DGGITQSPKYLFRKEGQNVTLSCEQNLNHDAMYWYRQDPGQGLRLIYYSQIVNDFQKGDIAEGYSVSREKKESFPLTVTSAQKNPTAFYLCASRQANNSPLHFGNGTRLTVT.

The sample holds a few counts of this clonotype. The rearrangement uses TRBV3-1 and TRBJ1-2; D not resolved. In germline, CDR1 is LGHDT, CDR2 YNNKEL (reference sequence). CDR3 length: 14 residues. Trimming shortened V by 3 bases and J by 2 bases, and 10 bases separated the two germline ends. The CDR3 DNA follows: TGTGCCAGCAGCCACCCAGGATACAACTATGGCTACACCTTC. Translating it yields CASSHPGYNYGYTF.

There are many counts of this clonotype. This rearrangement joins TRBV20-1 to TRBJ1-2; D remains ambiguous. Trimming took 3 bases from V and 0 from J, leaving 8 bases between them. Per germline, CDR1 DFQATT and CDR2 SNEGSKA (reference sequence). This CDR3 region has 13 residues. The CDR3 region has the DNA TGCAGTGCTAGCGAATTCCCTAACTATGGCTACACCTTC. It is translated as CSASEFPNYGYTF.

This clonotype was detected many times. V is TRBV11-2 and J is TRBJ1-5, with TRBD1 as a possible D gene (6 bases). V shed 3 bases and J shed 6 bases, with 12 bases lying between them. This CDR3 is 14 amino acids long. Germline V gives CDR1 SGHAT, CDR2 FQNNGV. In nucleotides, the CDR3 is TGTGCCAGCAGCTTGAGGGGGTCTACTCAGCCCCAGCATTTT. Its translation is CASSLRGSTQPQHF.

This clonotype was detected a few times. J is TRBJ2-7 and V is TRBV10-2, with D uncertain. CDR3 length: 14 amino acids. The germline gives CDR1 WSHSY, CDR2 SAAADI. Trimming pared 3 bases from V and 2 bases from J, leaving 11 bases between. In DNA, the CDR3 is TGCGCCAGCAGTGATGGCAGGTTTCCCTACGAGCAGTACTTC. It specifies CASSDGRFPYEQYF.

The gene calls are TRBV5-1 and TRBJ2-3; D call uncertain. CDR1 is SGHRS and CDR2 is YFSETQ in the germline V gene. The CDR3 contains 15 residues. The V gene lost 4 bases and the J gene lost 1 base, with 13 bases spanning the gap. The DNA for the CDR3 is TGCGCCAGCAGCATGACCGTCCCCGGCACAGATACGCAGTATTTT. This codes for CASSMTVPGTDTQYF.

The V gene is TRBV4-1, the J gene TRBJ1-4; D remains unclear. Trimming took 2 bases from V and 3 from J, leaving 7 bases between them. The CDR3 length is 14 residues. Per germline, CDR1 MGHRA and CDR2 YSYEKL. The CDR3: CASSQPLSNEKLFF. In DNA form, the CDR3 reads TGCGCCAGCAGCCAACCACTATCTAATGAAAAACTGTTTTTT.